These 2 T cell receptor beta chains originate from one sample sequenced in a study of blood T cell repertoires in COVID-19 (dated by TCRdb to the early 2020s). Library prep was done by the immunoSEQ multiplex PCR assay. In TCRdb, the immuneACCESS table is reduced to in-frame sequences with V and J assigned. These tables do not hold every clone; where another copy was compared, an unresolved V gene accounts for under half, and the others remain unexplained. The sample data list roughly 220,000 clones, and nearly 90% of these were observed just once. In total, the top ten clones hold roughly 16% of the sample. The source material was PBMCs or T cells enriched from blood (not recorded which). All receptors derive from a young man who had been exposed to COVID-19.

The chain employs TRBV7-8 and TRBJ1-2; tentative D call: TRBD1 (6 bases). The CDR3 length is 17 residues. Trimming stripped 2 bases from V and 4 bases from J, with 20 bases between. From germline, CDR1 is SGHVS and CDR2 FQNEAQ. The CDR3 nucleotides are TGTGCCAGCAGCTTAAGTGGTGGGGGCCTAAACTTCTATGGCTACACCTTC. The encoded protein is CASSLSGGGLNFYGYTF.

This clone was detected a few times. The rearrangement uses TRBV29-1 and TRBJ2-7; the D gene is possibly TRBD1 (6 bases). This CDR3 has 14 amino acids. Germline values: CDR1 SQVTM, CDR2 ANQGSEA. V lost 4 bases, J lost 1 base, and 14 bases lay in between. The CDR3 region is CSVVDRDTSYEQYF. The DNA of the CDR3 is TGCAGCGTTGTTGACCGGGACACTTCCTACGAGCAGTACTTC.